The 31 T cell receptor beta chains reported below all come from one sample, sequenced in a study of blood T cell repertoires in COVID-19. The repertoire was sequenced with immunoSEQ multiplex PCR; TCRdb's copy has only in-frame clones and lacks some. The sample shows fewer than 85,000 clones, roughly four fifths of them seen only once. Sequenced sample: peripheral blood. Receptors were obtained from a man aged 30 to 39 with COVID-19, enrolled during active disease.

The rearrangement joins TRBV24-1 to TRBJ2-3; tentative D call: TRBD2 (7 bases). Germline lookup yields CDR1 KGHDR and CDR2 SFDVKD. V lost 7 bases and J lost 9, with 16 bases in between. The CDR3 totals 13 residues. CDR3 region: CATSQGGVETQYF. CDR3 in DNA: TGTGCCACCAGCCAAGGGGGGGTCGAAACGCAGTATTTT.

The rearrangement uses TRBV2 and TRBJ2-1; 9 bases map to TRBD2. The CDR3 contains 15 residues. Germline-derived CDR1 and CDR2 are SNHLY and FYNNEI. Trimming took 5 bases from V and 7 from J; bases not matched to a gene: 9. The CDR3 region is CASSLTSGGGNEQFF. The DNA of the CDR3 is TGTGCCAGCAGTTTGACTAGCGGAGGGGGGAATGAGCAGTTCTTC. The full variable domain, its missing parts supplied by reference TRBV2 and TRBJ2-1, is EPEVTQTPSHQVTQMGQEVILRCVPISNHLYFYWYRQILGQKVEFLVSFYNNEISEKSEIFDDQFSVERPDGSNFTLKIRSTKLEDSAMYFCASSLTSGGGNEQFFGPGTRLTVL.

The chain carries TRBV5-4 and TRBJ2-5, with D perhaps matching TRBD2 (7 bases). The length of the CDR3 is 14 residues. Trimming took 7 bases from V and 4 from J, leaving 17 bases between them. Germline CDR1 SGHNT, CDR2 YYREEE (reference sequence). This chain's CDR3 is CASRAWGGGETQYF. The CDR3 DNA follows: TGTGCCAGCCGGGCCTGGGGGGGCGGAGAGACCCAGTACTTC.

The CDR3 DNA reads as TGTGCCAGCAGCTCGGGGACTAGCGGGCGATACGAGCAGTACTTC. It codes for CASSSGTSGRYEQYF. The V gene is TRBV13, the J gene TRBJ2-7, with 12 bases that match TRBD2. This CDR3 is built from 15 residues. With V trimmed by 4 bases and J by 4 bases, 5 bases remained unmatched. CDR1 is PRHDT, CDR2 FYEKMQ, per germline (reference sequence).

This rearrangement joins TRBV18 to TRBJ2-7; tentatively, D is TRBD1 (6 bases). Trimming removed 0 bases from V and 6 bases from J, with 12 bases in between. CDR3 length equals 14 residues. Germline lookup yields CDR1 KGHSH and CDR2 LQKENI. The CDR3 spells CASSPPRDIGEQYF. For the CDR3, the DNA is TGTGCCAGCTCACCACCTAGGGACATAGGCGAGCAGTACTTC.

The chain couples TRBV30 to TRBJ2-1, with TRBD1 as a possible D gene (6 bases). The CDR3 covers 13 residues. V dropped 0 bases and J dropped 9 bases, with 12 bases sitting between them. Germline lookup yields CDR1 GTSNPN and CDR2 SVGIG (reference sequence). In nucleotides, the CDR3 is TGTGCCTGGAGTGTACTCGGCAGGGGTGAGCAGTTCTTC. Encoded protein: CAWSVLGRGEQFF.

The chain uses TRBV6-5 and TRBJ2-5; the match to TRBD1 covers 8 bases. Trimming removed 6 bases from V and 4 bases from J; junction bases left unmatched: 7. The CDR3 length is 14 residues. The germline CDR1 and CDR2 sequences are MNHEY and SVGAGI. The CDR3 is CASRRTGGIETQYF. CDR3 bases: TGTGCCAGCAGACGAACAGGGGGAATAGAGACCCAGTACTTC.

Here the CDR3 reads CASRWSAGADTQYF. In DNA, the CDR3 is TGTGCCAGCAGGTGGTCGGCCGGAGCAGATACGCAGTATTTT. The chain recombines TRBV28 with TRBJ2-3, with no clear D. Germline loops: CDR1 MDHEN, CDR2 SYDVKM. V lost 6 bases, J lost 4 bases, and 14 bases lay in between. This CDR3 spans 14 amino acids.

J is TRBJ1-5 and V is TRBV19, with TRBD1 as a possible D gene (5 bases). This CDR3 spans 14 amino acids. V was trimmed by 6 bases and J by 4 bases, leaving 13 bases between them. From germline, CDR1 is LNHDA and CDR2 SQIVND (reference sequence). As DNA, the CDR3 is TGTGCCAGTAGATGGCAGGGTGCAAATCAGCCCCAGCATTTT. Its protein is CASRWQGANQPQHF.

This chain links TRBV6-2 or TRBV6-3 with TRBJ1-1, with TRBD1 as a possible D gene (5 bases). The CDR3 consists of 13 residues. Looked up from germline, CDR1 is MNHEY and CDR2 is SVGEGT. V was trimmed by 6 bases and J by 3 bases, leaving 11 bases between them. CDR3 amino acids: CASSSRTYTEAFF. The CDR3, as DNA: TGTGCCAGCAGCTCCCGGACATACACTGAAGCTTTCTTT.

The chain has TRBV24-1 and TRBJ2-7; the match to TRBD1 covers 7 bases. The CDR3 is 15 residues long. Per the germline V gene, CDR1 is KGHDR and CDR2 is SFDVKD. The junction had 4 bases not matched to a gene; V was cut back by 3 bases and J by 0 bases. Here the CDR3 DNA reads TGTGCCACCAGTGATACCGGGACAGCCTCCTACGAGCAGTACTTC. Amino acids: CATSDTGTASYEQYF.

The rearrangement links TRBV9 to TRBJ2-3, with TRBD1 matching 8 bases. V lost 2 bases, J lost 5 bases, and 10 bases stayed unmatched. This CDR3 has 16 residues. Per germline, CDR1 SGDLS and CDR2 YYNGEE. Here the CDR3 reads CASSVWTGPIGDTQYF. The CDR3 DNA follows: TGTGCCAGCAGCGTTTGGACAGGGCCGATCGGAGATACGCAGTATTTT.

V gene TRBV2 combines with J gene TRBJ2-5; 8 bases align to TRBD2. V was pared by 3 bases and J by 1 base, with 1 base of the junction left unmatched. This CDR3 has 14 residues. The V gene's germline CDR1 is SNHLY and CDR2 FYNNEI. CDR3 region: CASSEAGGQETQYF. The CDR3 DNA reads TGTGCCAGCAGTGAGGCGGGGGGCCAAGAGACCCAGTACTTC. The full variable domain, in which reference TRBV2 and TRBJ2-5 provide the parts outside the CDR3, is EPEVTQTPSHQVTQMGQEVILRCVPISNHLYFYWYRQILGQKVEFLVSFYNNEISEKSEIFDDQFSVERPDGSNFTLKIRSTKLEDSAMYFCASSEAGGQETQYFGPGTRLLVL.

The chain uses TRBV10-1 and TRBJ1-5; the D gene is possibly TRBD1 (6 bases). CDR1 and CDR2 (germline): WNHNN, SYGVQD (reference sequence). There are 15 residues in the CDR3. V was pared by 4 bases and J by 2 bases, with 12 bases between. The CDR3 sequence is CASSARGGGNQPQHF. The CDR3 coding sequence is TGCGCCAGCAGTGCCCGGGGGGGCGGCAATCAGCCCCAGCATTTT.

The CDR3 loop reads CASSVGGLAGRTDTQYF. CDR3 in DNA: TGTGCCAGCAGCGTAGGAGGACTAGCGGGACGCACAGATACGCAGTATTTT. The rearrangement uses TRBV9 and TRBJ2-3; 12 nucleotides match TRBD2. The CDR3 covers 17 residues. Looked up from germline, CDR1 is SGDLS and CDR2 is YYNGEE. The junction had 3 bases not matched to a gene; V was cut back by 0 bases and J by 1 base.

The genes are TRBV6-5 and TRBJ2-4; unclear D gene. V lost 4 bases, J lost 2 bases, and 12 bases lay in between. This CDR3 spans 15 amino acids. Germline CDR1 reads MNHEY; CDR2 reads SVGAGI. The CDR3 sequence: CASSSTMRTKNIQYF. The CDR3, as DNA: TGTGCCAGCAGTTCAACCATGAGGACCAAAAACATTCAGTACTTC.

This chain links TRBV18 with TRBJ2-3; 12 positions match TRBD2. The germline V gene encodes CDR1 KGHSH and CDR2 LQKENI. The V gene end was trimmed by 0 bases and the J gene end by 5 bases; junction bases not matched to a gene: 3. The CDR3 has 16 residues. The CDR3 region is CASSPPTSGSLDTQYF. CDR3 DNA: TGTGCCAGCTCACCACCGACTAGCGGGAGTCTAGATACGCAGTATTTT. Supplemented by reference TRBV18 and TRBJ2-3, the full variable domain reads NAGVMQNPRHLVRRRGQEARLRCSPMKGHSHVYWYRQLPEEGLKFMVYLQKENIIDESGMPKERFSAEFPKEGPSILRIQQVVRGDSAAYFCASSPPTSGSLDTQYFGPGTRLTVL.

The chain combines TRBV4-3 with TRBJ2-1, with 16 bases matching TRBD2. Germline CDR1 LGHNA, CDR2 YSLEER. With 0 bases clipped from V and 2 bases from J, the junction kept 1 base outside the gene matches. The CDR3 has 18 residues. The CDR3 DNA sequence: TGCGCCAGCAGCCAAGAAGGGACTAGCGGGAGGGCCTACAATGAGCAGTTCTTC. Encoded protein: CASSQEGTSGRAYNEQFF.

The gene calls are TRBV6-5 and TRBJ1-2; 9 nucleotides agree with TRBD1. V shed 2 bases and J 4 bases; nucleotides not matched to a gene: 5. Germline CDR1 and CDR2: MNHEY and SVGAGI. The CDR3 sequence is 15 residues long. In DNA, the CDR3 is TGTGCCAGCAGTTACCTTGGGACAGGGACCTATGGCTACACCTTC. As protein: CASSYLGTGTYGYTF.

CDR3 protein: CATSGGGNTEAFF. Written as DNA, the CDR3 is TGCGCCACCTCTGGGGGGGGGAACACTGAAGCTTTCTTT. The V call is TRBV5-1, the J call TRBJ1-1, with D possibly TRBD1 on 5 matching bases. Germline V lookup: CDR1 SGHRS, CDR2 YFSETQ. The CDR3 extends over 13 amino acids. V lost 9 bases, J lost 1 base, and 13 bases lay in between.

The CDR3 loop is CASSVSRDRGPEQYF. The CDR3 DNA reads TGTGCCAGCAGTGTGTCCCGCGACAGGGGGCCCGAGCAGTACTTC. The chain combines TRBV2 with TRBJ2-7; 10 bases are a match to TRBD1. J lost 6 bases, V lost 4 bases, and 9 bases had no gene match. The CDR3 consists of 15 residues. Germline CDR1 SNHLY, CDR2 FYNNEI.

The gene calls are TRBV19 and TRBJ2-7; perhaps TRBD2 as D (5 bases). V was shortened by 8 bases and J by 7 bases, with 18 bases between the two germline ends. Germline CDR1 reads LNHDA; CDR2 reads SQIVND (reference sequence). The CDR3 is 13 amino acids. This chain's CDR3 is CASARTVREEQYF. The CDR3 DNA sequence: TGTGCCAGTGCACGGACGGTCCGGGAAGAGCAGTACTTC.

The J gene is TRBJ2-3, the V gene TRBV24-1, with 15 bases matching TRBD2. The CDR3 runs 17 residues. V shed 3 bases, J shed 1 base, and the junction held 1 base outside the gene matches. Germline assignment: CDR1 KGHDR and CDR2 SFDVKD. This CDR3 is CATSDGLAGGGTDTQYF. CDR3 coding DNA: TGTGCCACCAGTGATGGACTAGCGGGAGGGGGCACAGATACGCAGTATTTT.

The V and J genes are TRBV10-3 and TRBJ1-3; D gene ambiguous. This CDR3 spans 16 amino acids. The germline CDR1 and CDR2 sequences are ENHRY and SYGVKD. With 0 bases removed from V and 2 bases from J, the gap between germline ends came to 11 bases. CDR3 sequence reads: CAISESTGSTGNTIYF. In DNA, the CDR3 is TGTGCCATCAGTGAGTCAACCGGGTCCACTGGAAACACCATATATTTT.

This clone was seen a handful of times. In DNA, the CDR3 is TGTGCCAGCAGCTTGGGCCCCTCGGAGGGGAACTATGGCTACACCTTC. Translation: CASSLGPSEGNYGYTF. The gene calls are TRBV7-9 and TRBJ1-2; D possibly corresponds to TRBD1 (5 bases). CDR1 and CDR2 from the germline V gene are SEHNR and FQNEAQ (reference sequence). There are 16 residues in the CDR3. V was cut by 3 bases and J by 2 bases, with 16 bases left in between.

The chain carries TRBV7-6 and TRBJ1-1; no clear D. The CDR3 consists of 14 residues. Trimming removed 5 bases from V and 5 bases from J, with 15 bases in between. Germline V gene data show CDR1 as SGHVS and CDR2 as FNYEAQ. The CDR3 DNA reads TGTGCCAGCAGCCCCCGGGATTTCGGGACTGAAGCTTTCTTT. Translating gives CASSPRDFGTEAFF. The full variable domain, with the rest looked up from reference TRBV7-6 and TRBJ1-1, is GAGVSQSPRYKVTKRGQDVALRCDPISGHVSLYWYRQALGQGPEFLTYFNYEAQQDKSGLPNDRFSAERPEGSISTLTIQRTEQRDSAMYRCASSPRDFGTEAFFGQGTRLTVV.

This chain links TRBV10-3 with TRBJ1-1, with D unresolved. Germline V gene sequence: CDR1 ENHRY, CDR2 SYGVKD. The V gene lost 4 bases and the J gene lost 11 bases, with 17 bases spanning the gap. CDR3 length: 13 residues. The CDR3 reads CAISVDTPASAFF. CDR3 sequence (DNA): TGTGCCATCAGTGTTGATACGCCTGCGAGTGCTTTCTTT.

The rearrangement joins TRBV12-3 or TRBV12-4 to TRBJ2-7; 7 bases are shared with TRBD2. V lost 7 bases, J lost 2 bases, and 5 bases stayed unmatched. The CDR3 is 13 residues long. CDR3 protein: CASKEGGPYEQYF. The CDR3 DNA reads as TGTGCCAGCAAGGAGGGAGGGCCCTACGAGCAGTACTTC.

J is TRBJ1-4 and V is TRBV10-3; D not certain. In germline, CDR1 is ENHRY, CDR2 SYGVKD. The CDR3 extends over 12 amino acids. The V end lost 6 bases, the J end lost 3 bases, and 5 bases lay between the germline ends. CDR3 in DNA: TGTGCCATCAGCGGAGCTAATGAAAAACTGTTTTTT. Its translation: CAISGANEKLFF.

This clone was recorded once. This specimen includes other DNA sequences encoding the same CDR3. V and J are TRBV19 and TRBJ2-7; no reliable D call. The CDR3 sequence is 15 residues long. In germline, CDR1 is LNHDA, CDR2 SQIVND (reference sequence). V gave up 3 bases and J gave up 2 bases, with 14 bases separating them. The CDR3 sequence: CASSIMAAAPYEQYF. CDR3 bases: TGTGCCAGTAGTATTATGGCGGCGGCCCCCTACGAGCAGTACTTC.

This sequence joins TRBV30 and TRBJ1-2, with D hard to call. V lost 1 base and J 5 bases, leaving 14 bases between the germline ends. Germline CDR1 and CDR2: GTSNPN and SVGIG (reference sequence). CDR3 length: 14 amino acids. The CDR3: CAWSAVLGGYGYTF. The CDR3 bases are TGTGCCTGGAGTGCGGTACTTGGCGGGTATGGCTACACCTTC.